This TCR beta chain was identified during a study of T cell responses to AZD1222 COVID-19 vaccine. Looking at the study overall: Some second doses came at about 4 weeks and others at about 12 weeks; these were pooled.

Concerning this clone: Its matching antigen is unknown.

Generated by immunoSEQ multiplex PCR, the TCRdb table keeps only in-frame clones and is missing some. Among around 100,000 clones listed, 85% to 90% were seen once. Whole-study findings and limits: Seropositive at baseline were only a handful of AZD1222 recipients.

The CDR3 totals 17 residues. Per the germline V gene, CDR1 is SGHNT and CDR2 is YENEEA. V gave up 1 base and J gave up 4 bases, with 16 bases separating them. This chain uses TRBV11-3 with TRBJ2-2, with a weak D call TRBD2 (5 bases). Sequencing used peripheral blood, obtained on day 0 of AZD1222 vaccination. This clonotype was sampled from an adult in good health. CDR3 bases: TGTGCCAGCAGCTTAGCCTTGGGGAGAGGTGGCACCGGGGAGCTGTTTTTT. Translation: CASSLALGRGGTGELFF.